The sequence of this T cell receptor beta chain was determined in a study of T-cell memory formation after mild COVID-19. TCRdb fed the 5' RACE reads into MiXCR, producing one record per CDR3 protein. This table holds tens of thousands of distinct CDR3 sequences, approximately 8% found once. Between the trimmed V and J ends, which lost 0 bases and 8 bases, there was a span of 10 bases. There are 13 residues in the CDR3. CDR1 is LGHNA and CDR2 is YSLEER in the germline V gene. The TCR originated in a man aged 18 to 29 who had mild COVID-19 (a few samples of this study predate the infection). Cell type and time point are not known. Sequencing was carried out using PBMCs or a T cell subset sorted from them (not recorded which). V gene TRBV4-3 combines with J gene TRBJ1-1; the D is unclear. The CDR3 region is CASSQDYVGEAFF. The CDR3 DNA follows: TGCGCCAGCAGCCAAGACTACGTTGGGGAAGCTTTCTTT.